This TCR beta chain emerged from a study of blood T cell repertoires in COVID-19. The CDR3 is 15 amino acids. CDR1 and CDR2 from the germline V gene are KGHSH and LQKENI. V was cut by 0 bases and J by 8 bases, with 16 bases left in between. Each participant's cohort was designated according to participant-reported clinical history. Data came from immunoSEQ multiplex PCR; TCRdb stores just in-frame clones and leaves some out. The sample shows some 150,000 clones, approximately 82% of them seen only once. Sample: PBMCs or T cells enriched from blood (not recorded which). The sequence was obtained from a woman aged 45-65 years who had recovered from COVID-19. The V and J genes are TRBV18 and TRBJ1-1; unclear D gene. The CDR3 nucleotides read TGTGCCAGCTCACCACCTTTGGGTAGCGTAAGGGAAGCTTTCTTT. Its protein product is CASSPPLGSVREAFF.